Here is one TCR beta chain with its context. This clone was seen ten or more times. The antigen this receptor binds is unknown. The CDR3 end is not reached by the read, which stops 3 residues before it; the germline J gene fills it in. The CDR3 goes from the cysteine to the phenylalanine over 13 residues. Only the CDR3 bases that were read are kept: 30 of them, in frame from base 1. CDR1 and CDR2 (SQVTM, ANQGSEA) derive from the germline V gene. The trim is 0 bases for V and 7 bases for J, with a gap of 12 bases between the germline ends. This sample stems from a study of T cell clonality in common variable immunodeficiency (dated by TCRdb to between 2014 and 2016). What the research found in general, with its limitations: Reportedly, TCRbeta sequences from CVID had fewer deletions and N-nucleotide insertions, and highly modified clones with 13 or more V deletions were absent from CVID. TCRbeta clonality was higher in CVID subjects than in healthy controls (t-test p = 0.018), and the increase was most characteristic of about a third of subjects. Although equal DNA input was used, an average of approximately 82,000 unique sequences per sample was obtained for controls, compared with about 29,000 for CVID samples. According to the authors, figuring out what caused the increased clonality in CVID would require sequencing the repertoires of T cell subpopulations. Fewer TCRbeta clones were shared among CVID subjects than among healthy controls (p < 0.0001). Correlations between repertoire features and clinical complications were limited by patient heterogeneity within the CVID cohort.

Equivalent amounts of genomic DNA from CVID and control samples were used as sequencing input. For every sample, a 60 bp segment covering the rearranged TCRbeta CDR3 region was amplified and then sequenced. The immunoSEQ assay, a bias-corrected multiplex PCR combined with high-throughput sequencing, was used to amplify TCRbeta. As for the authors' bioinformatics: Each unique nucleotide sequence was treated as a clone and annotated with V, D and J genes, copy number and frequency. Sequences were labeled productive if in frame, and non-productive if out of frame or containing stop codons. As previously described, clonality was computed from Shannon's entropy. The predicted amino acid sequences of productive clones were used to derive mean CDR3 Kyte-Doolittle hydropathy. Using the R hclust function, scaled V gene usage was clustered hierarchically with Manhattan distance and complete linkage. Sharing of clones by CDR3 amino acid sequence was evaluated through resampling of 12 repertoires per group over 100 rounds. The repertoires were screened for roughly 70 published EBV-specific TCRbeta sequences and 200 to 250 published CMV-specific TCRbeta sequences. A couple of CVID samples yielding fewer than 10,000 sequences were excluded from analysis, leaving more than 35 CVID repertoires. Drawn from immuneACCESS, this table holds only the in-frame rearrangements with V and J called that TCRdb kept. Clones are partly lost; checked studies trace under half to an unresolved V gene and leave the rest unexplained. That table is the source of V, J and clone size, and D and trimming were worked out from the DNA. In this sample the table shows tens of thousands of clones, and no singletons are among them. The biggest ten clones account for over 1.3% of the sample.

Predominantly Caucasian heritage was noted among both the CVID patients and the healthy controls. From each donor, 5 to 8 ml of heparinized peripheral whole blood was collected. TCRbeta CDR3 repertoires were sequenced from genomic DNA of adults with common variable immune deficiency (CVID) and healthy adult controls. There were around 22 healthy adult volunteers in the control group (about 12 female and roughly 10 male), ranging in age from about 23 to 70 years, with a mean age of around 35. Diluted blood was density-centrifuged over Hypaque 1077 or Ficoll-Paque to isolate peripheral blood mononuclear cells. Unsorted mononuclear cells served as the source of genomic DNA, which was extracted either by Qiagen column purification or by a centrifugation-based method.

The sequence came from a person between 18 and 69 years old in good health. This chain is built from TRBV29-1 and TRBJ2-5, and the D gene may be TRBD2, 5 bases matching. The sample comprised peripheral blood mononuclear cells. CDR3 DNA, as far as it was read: TGCAGCGTTGAAGACGCGGGTCTCGGGACC. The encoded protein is CSVEDAGLGT. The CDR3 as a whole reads CSVEDAGLGTQYF.